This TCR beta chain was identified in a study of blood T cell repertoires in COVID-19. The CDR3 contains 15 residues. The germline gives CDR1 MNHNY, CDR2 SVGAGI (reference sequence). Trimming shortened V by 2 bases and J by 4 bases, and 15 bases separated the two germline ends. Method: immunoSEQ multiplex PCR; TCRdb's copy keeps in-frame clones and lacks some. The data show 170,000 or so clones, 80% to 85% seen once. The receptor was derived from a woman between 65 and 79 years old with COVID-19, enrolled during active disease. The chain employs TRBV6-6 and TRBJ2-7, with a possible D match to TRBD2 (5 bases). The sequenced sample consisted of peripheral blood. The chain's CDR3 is CASSYEVQRPYEQYF. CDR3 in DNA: TGTGCCAGCAGTTACGAGGTCCAGCGGCCTTACGAGCAGTACTTC.